A selection of T cell receptor beta chains follows, all from one sample in a study of blood T cell repertoires in COVID-19. TCRdb keeps only in-frame clones here, not all; method: immunoSEQ multiplex PCR. The data contain over 250,000 clones, more than 75% of them singletons. The sample comprised peripheral blood. These receptors were collected from a man aged 35 to 55 who had recovered from COVID-19. Each CDR3 is given with its conserved first and last residue. D genes are given only for firm matches. Clone size, where shown, is once, few, many, or a class for clones that have expanded.

>TRBJ2-2|NA|TRBV4-3|NA
TGCGCCAGCAGCCAAGATTTCGTATACACCGGGGAGCTGTTTTTT
CASSQDFVYTGELFF
>TRBJ2-7|NA|TRBV23-1|NA
TGCGCCAGCAGTCAAGATACAGGGACCTACGAGCAGTACTTC
CASSQDTGTYEQYF
>TRBJ2-3|TRBD2|TRBV7-2|NA
TGTGCCAGCAGCTTAGGGCTAGCGGGGGGGCGTACAGATACGCAGTATTTT
CASSLGLAGGRTDTQYF
>TRBJ1-2|NA|TRBV27|NA
TGTGCCAGCAAGCAAACTGGGCGGGGTAGTGGCTACACCTTC
CASKQTGRGSGYTF
>TRBJ2-1|NA|TRBV24-1|NA
TGTGCCACCAGTGATTCCGAGCCACGCTCCTACAATGAGCAGTTCTTC
CATSDSEPRSYNEQFF
>TRBJ1-1|NA|TRBV6-1|NA
TGTGCCAGCAGTCCGACCGACAGAGGGAACACTGAAGCTTTCTTT
CASSPTDRGNTEAFF
>TRBJ2-3|TRBD1|TRBV10-2|NA
TGCGCCAGCAGCATCGGGACAGGGAGCACAGATACGCAGTATTTT
CASSIGTGSTDTQYF
>TRBJ2-5|NA|TRBV3-1/TRBV3-2|NA
TGTGCCAGCAGCCAAGGGGGGCAGGGTGGCCAGTACTTC
CASSQGGQGGQYF
>TRBJ1-2|NA|TRBV18|NA
TGTGCCAGCTCACCATTGAAAAGTTACAGGGCCGGCTATGGCTACACCTTC
CASSPLKSYRAGYGYTF
>TRBJ2-7|NA|TRBV5-4|once
TGTGCCAGCAGCAGACAGCTCCCGTCCGTCTCCTACGAGCAGTACTTC
CASSRQLPSVSYEQYF
>TRBJ2-1|NA|TRBV27|NA
TGTGCCAGCAGTTTAGTGAGCTCCTACAATGAGCAGTTCTTC
CASSLVSSYNEQFF
>TRBJ2-2|NA|TRBV13|few
TGTGCCAGCAGCTCCCTAGGTCGCACCGGGGAGCTGTTTTTT
CASSSLGRTGELFF
>TRBJ2-2|NA|TRBV18|many
TGTGCCAGCTCACCCATCCCACAGGGATCGAACACCGGGGAGCTGTTTTTT
CASSPIPQGSNTGELFF
>TRBJ2-1|TRBD1|TRBV13|NA
TGTGCCAGCACCTTCGGGGACAGAAGATACAATGAGCAGTTCTTC
CASTFGDRRYNEQFF
>TRBJ2-3|TRBD2|TRBV7-2|NA
TGTGCCAGCAGCTGGAGCGGGAAGAGCACAGATACGCAGTATTTT
CASSWSGKSTDTQYF
>TRBJ1-2|TRBD1|TRBV7-2|few
TGTGCCAGCAGCTTTACAGGGGGAATTGGCTACACCTTC
CASSFTGGIGYTF
>TRBJ1-5|NA|TRBV19|once
TGTGCCAGTGGGGGGTTAGGACAGCCCCAGCATTTT
CASGGLGQPQHF
>TRBJ2-4|NA|TRBV18|NA
TGTGCCAGCTCACCACCTACGGGGACCAAAAACATTCAGTACTTC
CASSPPTGTKNIQYF
>TRBJ1-3|TRBD1|TRBV5-4|NA
TGTGCCAGCAGCCTGACAGGGAGAAACACCATATATTTT
CASSLTGRNTIYF
>TRBJ2-1|TRBD2|TRBV27|few
TGTGCCAGCAGTTTATTCTGGCGGGGGGGTTACAATGAGCAGTTCTTC
CASSLFWRGGYNEQFF
>TRBJ1-4|TRBD1|TRBV7-9|NA
TGTGCCAGCAGTTTGACAGGGGGCGATGAAAAACTGTTTTTT
CASSLTGGDEKLFF